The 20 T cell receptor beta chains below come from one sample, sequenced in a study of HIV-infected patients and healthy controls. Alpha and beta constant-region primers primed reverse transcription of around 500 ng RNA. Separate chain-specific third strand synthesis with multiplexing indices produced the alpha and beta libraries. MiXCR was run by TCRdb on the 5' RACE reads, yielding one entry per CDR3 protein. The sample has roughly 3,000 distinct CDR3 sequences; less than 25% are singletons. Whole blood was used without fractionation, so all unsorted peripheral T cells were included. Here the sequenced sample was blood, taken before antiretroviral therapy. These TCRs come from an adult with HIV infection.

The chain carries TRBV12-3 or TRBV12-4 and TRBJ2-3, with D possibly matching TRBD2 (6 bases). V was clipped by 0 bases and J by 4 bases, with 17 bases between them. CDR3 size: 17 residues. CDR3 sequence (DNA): TGTGCCAGCAGTTTAGCGTCCCTAGCGCCTAGGGCAGATACGCAGTATTTT. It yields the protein CASSLASLAPRADTQYF.

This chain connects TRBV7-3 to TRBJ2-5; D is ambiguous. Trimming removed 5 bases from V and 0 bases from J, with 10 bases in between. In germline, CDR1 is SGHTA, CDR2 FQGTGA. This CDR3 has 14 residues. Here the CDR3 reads CASSRGPNQETQYF. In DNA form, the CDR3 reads TGTGCCAGCAGCCGAGGACCAAACCAAGAGACCCAGTACTTC.

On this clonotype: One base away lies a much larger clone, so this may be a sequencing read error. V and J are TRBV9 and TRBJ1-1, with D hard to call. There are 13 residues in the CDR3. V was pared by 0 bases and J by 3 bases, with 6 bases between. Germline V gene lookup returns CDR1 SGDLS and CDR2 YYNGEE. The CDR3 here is CASSVVHDTEAFF. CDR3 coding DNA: TGTGCCAGCAGCGTAGTACACGACACTGAAGCTTTCTTT.

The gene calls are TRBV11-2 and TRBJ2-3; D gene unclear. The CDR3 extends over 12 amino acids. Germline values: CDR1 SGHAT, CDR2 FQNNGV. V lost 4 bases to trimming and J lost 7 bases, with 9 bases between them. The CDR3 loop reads CASSSGTNTQYF. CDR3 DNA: TGTGCCAGCAGCTCCGGTACAAATACGCAGTATTTT.

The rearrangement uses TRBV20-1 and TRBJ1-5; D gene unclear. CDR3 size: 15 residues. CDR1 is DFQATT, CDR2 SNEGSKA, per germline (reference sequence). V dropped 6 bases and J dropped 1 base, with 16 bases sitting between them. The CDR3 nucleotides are TGCAGTGCCAGCGCGGGTTTTAGGAGCAATCAGCCCCAGCATTTT. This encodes CSASAGFRSNQPQHF.

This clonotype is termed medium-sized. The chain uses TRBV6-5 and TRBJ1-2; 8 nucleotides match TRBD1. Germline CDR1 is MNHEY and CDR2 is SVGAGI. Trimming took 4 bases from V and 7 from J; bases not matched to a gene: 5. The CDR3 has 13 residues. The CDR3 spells CASSWTGQVGYTF. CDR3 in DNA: TGTGCCAGCAGTTGGACAGGGCAAGTTGGCTACACCTTC.

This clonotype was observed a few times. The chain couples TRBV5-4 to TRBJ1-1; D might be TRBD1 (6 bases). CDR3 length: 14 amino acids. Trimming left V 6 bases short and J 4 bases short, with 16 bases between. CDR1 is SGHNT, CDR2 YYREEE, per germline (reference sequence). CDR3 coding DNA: TGTGCCAGCACCCCCGGGACAAGGTCCACTGAAGCTTTCTTT. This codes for CASTPGTRSTEAFF.

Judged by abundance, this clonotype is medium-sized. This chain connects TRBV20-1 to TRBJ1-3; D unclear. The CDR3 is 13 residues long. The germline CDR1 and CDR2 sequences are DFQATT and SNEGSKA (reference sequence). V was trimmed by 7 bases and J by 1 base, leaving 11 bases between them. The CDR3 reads CSGTEHSGNTIYF. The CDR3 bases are TGCAGTGGGACGGAGCATTCTGGAAACACCATATATTTT.

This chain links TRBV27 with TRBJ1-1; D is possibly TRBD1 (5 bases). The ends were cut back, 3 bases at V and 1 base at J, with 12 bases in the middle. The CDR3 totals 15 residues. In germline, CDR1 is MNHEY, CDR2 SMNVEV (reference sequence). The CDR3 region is CASSLTGVWNTEAFF. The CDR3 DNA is TGTGCCAGCAGTTTGACGGGGGTTTGGAACACTGAAGCTTTCTTT.

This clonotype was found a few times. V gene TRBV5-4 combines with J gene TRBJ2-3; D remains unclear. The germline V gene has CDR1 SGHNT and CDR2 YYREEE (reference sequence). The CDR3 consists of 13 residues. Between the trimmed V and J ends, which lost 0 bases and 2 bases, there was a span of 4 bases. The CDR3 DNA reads TGTGCCAGCAGCTTGGACTTCACAGATACGCAGTATTTT. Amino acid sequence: CASSLDFTDTQYF.

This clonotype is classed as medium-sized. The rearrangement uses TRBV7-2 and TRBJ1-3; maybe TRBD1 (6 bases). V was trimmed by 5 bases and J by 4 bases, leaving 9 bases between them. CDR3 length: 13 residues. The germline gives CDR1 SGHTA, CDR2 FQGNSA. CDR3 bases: TGTGCCAGCAGCCCGACAGGAGGAAACACCATATATTTT. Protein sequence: CASSPTGGNTIYF.

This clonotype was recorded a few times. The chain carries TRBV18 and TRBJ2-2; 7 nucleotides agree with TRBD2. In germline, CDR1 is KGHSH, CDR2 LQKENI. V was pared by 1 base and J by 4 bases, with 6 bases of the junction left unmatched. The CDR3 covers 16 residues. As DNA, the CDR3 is TGTGCCAGCTCACCACTCTGGGACTACCCCACCGGGGAGCTGTTTTTT. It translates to CASSPLWDYPTGELFF.

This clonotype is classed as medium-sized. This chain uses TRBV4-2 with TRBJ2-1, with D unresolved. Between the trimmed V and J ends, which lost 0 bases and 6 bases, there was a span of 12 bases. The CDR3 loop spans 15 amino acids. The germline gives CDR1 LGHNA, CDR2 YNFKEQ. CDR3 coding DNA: TGTGCCAGCAGCCAAGATATGTCAGCAACCAATGAGCAGTTCTTC. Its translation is CASSQDMSATNEQFF.

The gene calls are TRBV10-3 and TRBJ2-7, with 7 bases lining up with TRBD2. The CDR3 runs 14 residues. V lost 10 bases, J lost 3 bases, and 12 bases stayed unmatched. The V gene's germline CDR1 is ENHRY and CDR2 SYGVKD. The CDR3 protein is CATLRTGGNYEQYF. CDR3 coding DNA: TGTGCCACACTTAGAACGGGGGGAAACTACGAGCAGTACTTC.

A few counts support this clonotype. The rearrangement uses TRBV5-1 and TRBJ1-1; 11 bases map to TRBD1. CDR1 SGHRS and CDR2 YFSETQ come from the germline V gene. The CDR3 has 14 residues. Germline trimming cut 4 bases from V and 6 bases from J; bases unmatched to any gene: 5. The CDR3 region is CASSGQGASAEAFF. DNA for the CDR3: TGCGCCAGCAGCGGACAGGGGGCGTCGGCTGAAGCTTTCTTT.

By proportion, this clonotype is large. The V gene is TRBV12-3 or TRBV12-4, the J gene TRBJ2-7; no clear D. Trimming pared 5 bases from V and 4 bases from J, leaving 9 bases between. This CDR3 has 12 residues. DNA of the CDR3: TGTGCCAGCAGTATCGGTCGTTACGAGCAGTACTTC. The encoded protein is CASSIGRYEQYF.

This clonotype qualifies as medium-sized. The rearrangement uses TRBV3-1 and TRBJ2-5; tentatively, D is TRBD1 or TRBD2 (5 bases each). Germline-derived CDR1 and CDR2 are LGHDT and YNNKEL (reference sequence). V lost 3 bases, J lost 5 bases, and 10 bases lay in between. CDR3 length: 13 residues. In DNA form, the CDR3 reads TGTGCCAGCAGCCATCGGGGCGCGGAGACCCAGTACTTC. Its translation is CASSHRGAETQYF.

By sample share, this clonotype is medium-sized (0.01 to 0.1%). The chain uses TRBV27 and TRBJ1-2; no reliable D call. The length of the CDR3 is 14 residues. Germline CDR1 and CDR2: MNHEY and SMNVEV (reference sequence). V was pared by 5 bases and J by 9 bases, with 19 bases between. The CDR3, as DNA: TGTGCCAGCAGTCCCGGACGTGGTGATGTGCGCTACACCTTC. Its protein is CASSPGRGDVRYTF.

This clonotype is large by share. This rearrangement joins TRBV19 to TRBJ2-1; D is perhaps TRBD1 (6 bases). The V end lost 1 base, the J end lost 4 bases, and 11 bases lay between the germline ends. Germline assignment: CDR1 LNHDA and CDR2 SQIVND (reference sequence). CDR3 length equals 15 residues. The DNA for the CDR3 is TGTGCCAGTAGTATAGTACAGGGCCCATACAATGAGCAGTTCTTC. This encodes CASSIVQGPYNEQFF.

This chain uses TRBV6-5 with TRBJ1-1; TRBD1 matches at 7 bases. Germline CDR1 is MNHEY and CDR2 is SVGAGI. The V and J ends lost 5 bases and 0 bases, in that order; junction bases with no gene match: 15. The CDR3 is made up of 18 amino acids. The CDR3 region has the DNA TGTGCCAGCAGTGACGGACAGGCCGCCTTCGATTTGAACACTGAAGCTTTCTTT. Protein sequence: CASSDGQAAFDLNTEAFF.